A selection of T cell receptor beta chains follows, all from one sample in a study of T cell repertoires in cytomegalovirus infection. TCRdb independently ran MiXCR on the reads; one entry per CDR3 protein. The sample carries about 320,000 distinct CDR3 sequences, roughly 9.5% recorded once. What was sequenced was PBMCs. The receptors derive from a human donor in good health (CMV status not recorded). Some clones in this sample may be carry-over from other donors' samples. Each CDR3 is given with its conserved first and last residue. The order of the fields is D gene, V gene, J gene, clone size, CDR3 DNA, CDR3 protein. D genes are given only for firm matches. Clone size is given for some rows only: seen once, a few or many times, or a class if the clone is expanded.

D gene: TRBD1; V gene: TRBV7-2; J gene: TRBJ1-2; clone size: many; CDR3 DNA: TGTGCCAGCAGCTTAGGGACAGGGGGTGGCTATGGCTACACCTTC; CDR3 protein: CASSLGTGGGYGYTF
D gene: TRBD1; V gene: TRBV6-5; J gene: TRBJ2-3; clone size: few; CDR3 DNA: TGTGCCAGCAGTCCACGGACAGGGGGCAGGACAGATACGCAGTATTTT; CDR3 protein: CASSPRTGGRTDTQYF
D gene: -; V gene: TRBV28; J gene: TRBJ1-5; clone size: many; CDR3 DNA: TGTGCCAGCAGTTCCGGGGGACCCAATCAGCCCCAGCATTTT; CDR3 protein: CASSSGGPNQPQHF
D gene: -; V gene: TRBV12-3/TRBV12-4; J gene: TRBJ2-4; clone size: many; CDR3 DNA: TGTGCCAGCAGTTTGACAGGACTAGCCAAAAACATTCAGTACTTC; CDR3 protein: CASSLTGLAKNIQYF
D gene: -; V gene: TRBV28; J gene: TRBJ2-1; clone size: few; CDR3 DNA: TGTGCCAGCAGCTCCCTGTCGGGGATAGGGTACAATGAGCAGTTCTTC; CDR3 protein: CASSSLSGIGYNEQFF
D gene: -; V gene: TRBV10-3; J gene: TRBJ1-1; clone size: few; CDR3 DNA: TGTGCCATCAGTGAGATGATCCAGGAAAAAGCTTTCTTT; CDR3 protein: CAISEMIQEKAFF
D gene: TRBD1; V gene: TRBV6-5; J gene: TRBJ2-2; clone size: few; CDR3 DNA: TGTGCCAGCAGTTATAGGGGGCTGGTCGGGGAGCTGTTTTTT; CDR3 protein: CASSYRGLVGELFF
D gene: -; V gene: TRBV7-2; J gene: TRBJ2-5; clone size: few; CDR3 DNA: TGTGCCAGCAGCTTGAGGGGGCGCTTAGGAGGGGAGACCCAGTACTTC; CDR3 protein: CASSLRGRLGGETQYF
D gene: TRBD1; V gene: TRBV18; J gene: TRBJ1-2; clone size: few; CDR3 DNA: TGTGCCAGCTCGTTCCAGACAGGGGGCGAGGGAGGCTACACCTTC; CDR3 protein: CASSFQTGGEGGYTF
D gene: -; V gene: TRBV7-9; J gene: TRBJ1-1; clone size: few; CDR3 DNA: TGTGCCAGCAGCCTAAGACCAGGGACCATACGGAACACTGAAGCTTTCTTT; CDR3 protein: CASSLRPGTIRNTEAFF
D gene: TRBD1; V gene: TRBV13; J gene: TRBJ2-7; clone size: few; CDR3 DNA: TGTGCCAGCAGCCTCGGACAGGGAAATTATAACGAGCAGTACTTC; CDR3 protein: CASSLGQGNYNEQYF
D gene: -; V gene: TRBV14; J gene: TRBJ1-1; clone size: many; CDR3 DNA: TGTGCCAGCAGGCCGGGACCGAACACTGAAGCTTTCTTT; CDR3 protein: CASRPGPNTEAFF
D gene: -; V gene: TRBV4-2; J gene: TRBJ2-7; clone size: -; CDR3 DNA: TGTGCCAGCAGCCAAGGACGAGGGATACTCCTAATCGAGCAGTACTTC; CDR3 protein: CASSQGRGILLIEQYF
D gene: -; V gene: TRBV4-1; J gene: TRBJ2-7; clone size: -; CDR3 DNA: TGCGCCAGCAGCCACGTCGGGACAACTTTCTACGAGCAGTACTTC; CDR3 protein: CASSHVGTTFYEQYF
D gene: -; V gene: TRBV11-2; J gene: TRBJ1-1; clone size: few; CDR3 DNA: TGTGCCAGCAGCCGCCCCTGGGCGGGGAAGGAGGGACTTGAAGCTTTCTTT; CDR3 protein: CASSRPWAGKEGLEAFF
D gene: TRBD1; V gene: TRBV4-1; J gene: TRBJ1-1; clone size: many; CDR3 DNA: TGCGCCAGCAGCCAAGATCCAGGGACAGACTGGGGGACTGAAGCTTTCTTT; CDR3 protein: CASSQDPGTDWGTEAFF
D gene: TRBD1; V gene: TRBV2; J gene: TRBJ1-6; clone size: -; CDR3 DNA: TGTGCCAGCAGGGGGACAGGGTCCTATAATTCACCCCTCCACTTT; CDR3 protein: CASRGTGSYNSPLHF
D gene: -; V gene: TRBV6-1; J gene: TRBJ1-5; clone size: -; CDR3 DNA: TGTGCCAGCAGTGAAGGGTTGGGTAGAGCCCCCAATCAGCCCCAGCATTTT; CDR3 protein: CASSEGLGRAPNQPQHF
D gene: -; V gene: TRBV7-6; J gene: TRBJ2-3; clone size: many; CDR3 DNA: TGTGCCAGCAGCCCGGAACGGGGTCACAGCACAGATACGCAGTATTTT; CDR3 protein: CASSPERGHSTDTQYF
D gene: -; V gene: TRBV7-6; J gene: TRBJ2-1; clone size: many; CDR3 DNA: TGTGCCAGCAGCTTAGAGACGGGATCCCACAATGAGCAGTTCTTC; CDR3 protein: CASSLETGSHNEQFF
D gene: TRBD2; V gene: TRBV28; J gene: TRBJ2-1; clone size: few; CDR3 DNA: TGTGCCAGCAGTCCAAGCGGGAACTCCTACAATGAGCAGTTCTTC; CDR3 protein: CASSPSGNSYNEQFF
D gene: -; V gene: TRBV6-2/TRBV6-3; J gene: TRBJ2-1; clone size: many; CDR3 DNA: TGTGCCAGCAGCTCAACCGTAGGGGGTTCCTACAATGAGCAGTTCTTC; CDR3 protein: CASSSTVGGSYNEQFF
D gene: -; V gene: TRBV30; J gene: TRBJ2-2; clone size: -; CDR3 DNA: TGTGCCTGGAGCCCACTGTCGGGGTTCAACACCGGGGAGCTGTTTTTT; CDR3 protein: CAWSPLSGFNTGELFF
D gene: -; V gene: TRBV6-1; J gene: TRBJ2-3; clone size: few; CDR3 DNA: TGTGCCAGCAGTGAATTTGGGCGGGGTGAAGATACGCAGTATTTT; CDR3 protein: CASSEFGRGEDTQYF
D gene: -; V gene: TRBV19; J gene: TRBJ1-2; clone size: few; CDR3 DNA: TGTGCCAGTAGCTCCCAGGCCAAGGGCGTTGGCTACACCTTC; CDR3 protein: CASSSQAKGVGYTF
D gene: -; V gene: TRBV7-8; J gene: TRBJ2-7; clone size: many; CDR3 DNA: TGTGCCAGCAGCGTACCCACGGGGGGCCGCTACGAGCAGTACTTC; CDR3 protein: CASSVPTGGRYEQYF
D gene: -; V gene: TRBV6-6; J gene: TRBJ1-1; clone size: many; CDR3 DNA: TGTGCCAGCAGTTACGCAGGGGACACTGAAGCTTTCTTT; CDR3 protein: CASSYAGDTEAFF
D gene: -; V gene: TRBV10-3; J gene: TRBJ1-5; clone size: -; CDR3 DNA: TGTGCCATCAGTGCGGGTGCGGGAAATCAGCCCCAGCATTTT; CDR3 protein: CAISAGAGNQPQHF
D gene: -; V gene: TRBV6-5; J gene: TRBJ1-3; clone size: -; CDR3 DNA: TGTGCCAGCAGTTACAGAAACACCATATATTTT; CDR3 protein: CASSYRNTIYF
D gene: -; V gene: TRBV20-1; J gene: TRBJ1-5; clone size: -; CDR3 DNA: TGCAGTGCTAGTTCAGGAGCTAATCAGCCCCAGCATTTT; CDR3 protein: CSASSGANQPQHF
D gene: TRBD1; V gene: TRBV28; J gene: TRBJ1-1; clone size: many; CDR3 DNA: TGTGCCAGCAAACGCCGGGACAGGGGCTCAATTGAAGCTTTCTTT; CDR3 protein: CASKRRDRGSIEAFF
D gene: TRBD1; V gene: TRBV7-2; J gene: TRBJ2-3; clone size: many; CDR3 DNA: TGTGCCAGCAGCCCTCAGGGGGCCCCCACAGATACGCAGTATTTT; CDR3 protein: CASSPQGAPTDTQYF
D gene: -; V gene: TRBV7-2; J gene: TRBJ2-7; clone size: many; CDR3 DNA: TGTGCCAGCACCCTCCCAGGGACGGGATCCTACGAGCAGTACTTC; CDR3 protein: CASTLPGTGSYEQYF
D gene: TRBD1; V gene: TRBV28; J gene: TRBJ1-5; clone size: few; CDR3 DNA: TGTGCCAGCAGTACCCACAGGGGGAGCAATCAGCCCCAGCATTTT; CDR3 protein: CASSTHRGSNQPQHF
D gene: -; V gene: TRBV7-2; J gene: TRBJ2-1; clone size: many; CDR3 DNA: TGTGCCAGCAGCTTACGGACTAGGGGGGGTAATGAGCAGTTCTTC; CDR3 protein: CASSLRTRGGNEQFF
D gene: TRBD2; V gene: TRBV7-2; J gene: TRBJ2-1; clone size: many; CDR3 DNA: TGTGCCAGCAGCTTTCGTGGGGTAGCGGGGGGGCCGGGTATGAGAGGGGAGCAGTTCTTC; CDR3 protein: CASSFRGVAGGPGMRGEQFF
D gene: -; V gene: TRBV6-2/TRBV6-3; J gene: TRBJ1-1; clone size: few; CDR3 DNA: TGTGCCAGCAGACAAGGGACTATAAACACTGAAGCTTTCTTT; CDR3 protein: CASRQGTINTEAFF
D gene: TRBD2; V gene: TRBV19; J gene: TRBJ2-1; clone size: -; CDR3 DNA: TGTGCCAGTAGTCTCCTACTAGCGGGAGTGTCTAATGAGCAGTTCTTC; CDR3 protein: CASSLLLAGVSNEQFF
D gene: -; V gene: TRBV4-2; J gene: TRBJ2-2; clone size: few; CDR3 DNA: TGTGCCAGCAGCCATAACACCGGGGAGCTGTTTTTT; CDR3 protein: CASSHNTGELFF
D gene: TRBD1; V gene: TRBV28; J gene: TRBJ1-5; clone size: -; CDR3 DNA: TGTGCCAGCAGCGCAGGGGGCTCTGATCAGCCCCAGCATTTT; CDR3 protein: CASSAGGSDQPQHF
D gene: TRBD2; V gene: TRBV6-2/TRBV6-3; J gene: TRBJ2-4; clone size: -; CDR3 DNA: TGTGCCAGCAGCCAAATAGCGGGAGGGCTTAGAGTCAAAAACATTCAGTACTTC; CDR3 protein: CASSQIAGGLRVKNIQYF
D gene: -; V gene: TRBV20-1; J gene: TRBJ2-3; clone size: few; CDR3 DNA: TGCAGTGCTAGATCTCAGGGGGGCGTAATTACGCAGTATTTT; CDR3 protein: CSARSQGGVITQYF
D gene: TRBD2; V gene: TRBV7-9; J gene: TRBJ2-1; clone size: -; CDR3 DNA: TGTGCCAGCAGCTTTTCGGGGGGGCAGTTCTTC; CDR3 protein: CASSFSGGQFF
D gene: -; V gene: TRBV7-2; J gene: TRBJ2-7; clone size: many; CDR3 DNA: TGTGCCAGCAGCCTGCAGGTAATGCCGGACGAGCAGTACTTC; CDR3 protein: CASSLQVMPDEQYF
D gene: TRBD1; V gene: TRBV6-2/TRBV6-3; J gene: TRBJ2-1; clone size: many; CDR3 DNA: TGTGCCAGCAGTTACACGGGACAGGGAAGAAACAATGAGCAGTTCTTC; CDR3 protein: CASSYTGQGRNNEQFF
D gene: TRBD1; V gene: TRBV7-2; J gene: TRBJ1-2; clone size: few; CDR3 DNA: TGTGCCAGCAGCCAGCCGGACAGGGAAGGCTACACCTTC; CDR3 protein: CASSQPDREGYTF
D gene: -; V gene: TRBV7-2; J gene: TRBJ2-5; clone size: many; CDR3 DNA: TGTGCCAGCAGCTCCTTTGGGGGGAGGACCCAAGAGACCCAGTACTTC; CDR3 protein: CASSSFGGRTQETQYF
D gene: -; V gene: TRBV6-5; J gene: TRBJ2-7; clone size: many; CDR3 DNA: TGTGCCAGCAGTTACTCGGTAATAGCGGGACAGGGCGAGCAGTACTTC; CDR3 protein: CASSYSVIAGQGEQYF
D gene: TRBD1; V gene: TRBV11-3; J gene: TRBJ1-5; clone size: -; CDR3 DNA: TGTGCCAGCACCCACACAGGGGGCGCGGGGGGGTCGCCCCAGCATTTT; CDR3 protein: CASTHTGGAGGSPQHF
D gene: -; V gene: TRBV7-6; J gene: TRBJ2-1; clone size: few; CDR3 DNA: TGTGCCAGCAGCCCTTTTGACAATGAGCAGTTCTTC; CDR3 protein: CASSPFDNEQFF
D gene: -; V gene: TRBV2; J gene: TRBJ1-2; clone size: few; CDR3 DNA: TGTGCCAGCAGGCCACAGGTGGCGAACTATGGCTACACCTTC; CDR3 protein: CASRPQVANYGYTF
D gene: -; V gene: TRBV12-3/TRBV12-4; J gene: TRBJ1-6; clone size: many; CDR3 DNA: TGTGCCAGCAGCCCGCCCCAAAGGGCCCTCCACTTT; CDR3 protein: CASSPPQRALHF
D gene: -; V gene: TRBV6-2/TRBV6-3; J gene: TRBJ2-1; clone size: many; CDR3 DNA: TGTGCCAGCACCCTTAGCGGAGTCTACAATGAGCAGTTCTTC; CDR3 protein: CASTLSGVYNEQFF
D gene: -; V gene: TRBV11-2; J gene: TRBJ2-3; clone size: many; CDR3 DNA: TGTGCCAGCAGCCTAAGTGGGGCTGGGACAGATACGCAGTATTTT; CDR3 protein: CASSLSGAGTDTQYF